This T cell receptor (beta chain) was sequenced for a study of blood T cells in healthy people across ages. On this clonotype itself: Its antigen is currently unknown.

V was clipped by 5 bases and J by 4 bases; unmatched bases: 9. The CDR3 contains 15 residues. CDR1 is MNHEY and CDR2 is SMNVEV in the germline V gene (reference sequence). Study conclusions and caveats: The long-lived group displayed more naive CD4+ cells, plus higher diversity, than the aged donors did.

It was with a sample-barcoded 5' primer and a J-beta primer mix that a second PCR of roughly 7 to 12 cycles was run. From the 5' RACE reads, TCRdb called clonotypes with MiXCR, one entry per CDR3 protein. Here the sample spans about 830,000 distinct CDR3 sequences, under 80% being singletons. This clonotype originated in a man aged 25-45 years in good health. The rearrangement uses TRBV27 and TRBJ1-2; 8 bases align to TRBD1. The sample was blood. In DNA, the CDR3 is TGTGCCAGCAGTGCGACTACAGGGGGTCTCTATGGCTACACCTTC. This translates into CASSATTGGLYGYTF.